A selection of T cell receptor beta chains follows, all from one sample in a study of blood T cells in healthy people across ages. TCRdb reprocessed the 5' RACE reads via MiXCR and lists one record per CDR3 protein. In the table there are roughly 1.9 million distinct CDR3 sequences, more than 35% of which are singletons. Sequencing was carried out using blood. These receptors all come from a human donor in good health. Each CDR3 is given with its conserved first and last residue. D genes are given only for firm matches. Size is stated for part of the rows, as once, few or many counts, or as a class when the clone is expanded.

clone size	V gene	D gene	J gene	CDR3 protein	CDR3 DNA
-	TRBV30	-	TRBJ2-7	CAWSVARKSSYEQYF	TGTGCCTGGAGTGTAGCCAGGAAAAGCTCCTACGAGCAGTACTTC
-	TRBV29-1	-	TRBJ2-7	CGVVLGNSGYEQYF	TGCGGCGTTGTACTAGGTAATAGCGGATACGAGCAGTACTTC
-	TRBV6-2/TRBV6-3	-	TRBJ1-2	CASSYTTYGGGYTF	TGTGCCAGCAGTTACACCACCTACGGCGGTGGCTACACCTTC
-	TRBV4-3	-	TRBJ2-5	CASSQVASPGETQYF	TGCGCCAGCAGCCAAGTTGCGAGCCCGGGAGAGACCCAGTACTTC
-	TRBV29-1	-	TRBJ1-1	CSVSPRTEAFF	TGCAGCGTCAGTCCCCGCACTGAAGCTTTCTTT
-	TRBV7-9	-	TRBJ1-1	CASSLKGGGPEAFF	TGTGCCAGCAGCTTAAAGGGTGGGGGCCCTGAAGCTTTCTTT
-	TRBV2	-	TRBJ2-5	CASTDREEETQYF	TGTGCCAGCACCGACAGGGAGGAGGAGACCCAGTACTTC
few	TRBV19	-	TRBJ2-3	CASSLSMRPTDTQYF	TGTGCCAGTAGTCTTAGCATGCGACCCACAGATACGCAGTATTTT
few	TRBV11-2	-	TRBJ1-1	CASSQLSPTWDTEAFF	TGTGCCAGCAGCCAGCTATCCCCGACCTGGGACACTGAAGCTTTCTTT
-	TRBV25-1	-	TRBJ2-7	CASNAASYEQYF	TGTGCCAGCAATGCAGCTTCCTACGAGCAGTACTTC
-	TRBV4-1	-	TRBJ2-3	CASSSWGPPLRDTDTQYF	TGCGCCAGCAGCTCTTGGGGACCGCCCTTGAGGGACACAGATACGCAGTATTTT
-	TRBV29-1	TRBD2	TRBJ2-3	CSVEGTSGGPTDTQYF	TGCAGCGTTGAAGGGACTAGCGGGGGTCCCACAGATACGCAGTATTTT
-	TRBV5-1	-	TRBJ1-1	CASSFDPRGTEAFF	TGCGCCAGCAGCTTCGACCCCCGGGGCACTGAAGCTTTCTTT
-	TRBV7-2	-	TRBJ2-7	CASSFGSTYSYEQYF	TGTGCCAGCAGCTTCGGGTCCACCTACTCCTACGAGCAGTACTTC
-	TRBV28	-	TRBJ2-5	CASSLGQANNQETQYF	TGTGCCAGCAGTTTAGGGCAGGCTAACAATCAAGAGACCCAGTACTTC
-	TRBV7-3	TRBD2	TRBJ2-1	CASSSQTGTSGDRYNEQFF	TGTGCCAGCAGCTCCCAAACCGGGACTAGCGGGGACCGCTACAATGAGCAGTTCTTC
-	TRBV7-9	-	TRBJ1-3	CASSLMVGWSGNTIYF	TGTGCCAGCAGCTTAATGGTTGGATGGTCTGGAAACACCATATATTTT